These 20 T cell receptor beta chains were all obtained from the same sample, sequenced in a study of metastatic and nonmetastatic thyroid tumors. TCRdb re-called the PCR reads via MiXCR. The sample lists some 23,000 clones, approximately 30% occurring once. Patients were all untreated before their thyroid surgery. Sequenced sample: tumor tissue. All receptors come from a female donor with papillary thyroid cancer or a benign thyroid nodule (not recorded which). Some clones in this sample may be carry-over from other donors' samples.

This clone was seen ten or more times. The V gene is TRBV2, the J gene TRBJ2-2; 7 bases align to TRBD1. Germline values: CDR1 SNHLY, CDR2 FYNNEI. V lost 6 bases and J lost 6; bases outside the gene matches: 10. The CDR3 totals 15 residues. The CDR3 DNA reads as TGTGCCAGCAGGGCCCAGGACAGGATCCCCGGGGAGCTGTTTTTT. Amino acid sequence: CASRAQDRIPGELFF. The complete variable domain, with remaining parts taken from reference TRBV2 and TRBJ2-2, reads EPEVTQTPSHQVTQMGQEVILRCVPISNHLYFYWYRQILGQKVEFLVSFYNNEISEKSEIFDDQFSVERPDGSNFTLKIRSTKLEDSAMYFCASRAQDRIPGELFFGEGSRLTVL.

This clone was recorded many times. The gene calls are TRBV19 and TRBJ2-7; D may be TRBD2 (6 bases). This CDR3 comprises 14 residues. Deletions cut 5 bases from V and 0 bases from J, with 11 bases between. Germline V gene sequence: CDR1 LNHDA, CDR2 SQIVND (reference sequence). The chain's CDR3 is CASSGGTSSYEQYF. The CDR3, as DNA: TGTGCCAGTAGTGGAGGGACGAGCTCCTACGAGCAGTACTTC.

There are many counts of this clone. The junction departs from germline at one end; a sequencing error may be responsible. This sequence joins TRBV30 and TRBJ1-5; no definite D call. The CDR3 length is 15 residues. Germline V CDR1 and CDR2: GTSNPN, SVGIG (reference sequence). CDR3 bases: TGTGCCTGGAGTGTGCACGGTTATAGCAGTCAGCCCCAGCATTTT. Protein sequence: CAWSVHGYSSQPQHF.

Judged by abundance, this clone is medium-sized. The V gene is TRBV6-1, the J gene TRBJ2-7; no firm D call. V lost 6 bases to trimming and J lost 0 bases, with 15 bases between them. The CDR3 sequence is 15 residues long. Germline CDR1 and CDR2: MNHNS and SASEGT. CDR3 DNA: TGTGCCAGCAGAGCCGGCCGCAGCCGCTCCTACGAGCAGTACTTC. It is translated as CASRAGRSRSYEQYF.

Many counts were recorded for this clone. A much larger clone lies one base from this, so it may be a read error. Within the sample, other DNA sequences also encode this same CDR3. For the CDR3, the DNA is TGTGCCAGCCGGGGGGGGGATGAGCAGTTCTTC. Its protein is CASRGGDEQFF. The rearrangement uses TRBV2 and TRBJ2-1, with 8 bases aligning to TRBD2. Per the germline V gene, CDR1 is SNHLY and CDR2 is FYNNEI. The junction had 2 bases not matched to a gene; V was cut back by 8 bases and J by 8 bases. The CDR3 runs 11 residues.

The chain links TRBV7-2 to TRBJ1-1; D remains ambiguous. Between the trimmed V and J ends, which lost 1 base and 10 bases, there was a span of 13 bases. This CDR3 contains 13 residues. Germline V gene lookup returns CDR1 SGHTA and CDR2 FQGNSA. CDR3 nucleotides: TGTGCCAGCAGCTTAGATGCGCGGATTGCAGCTTTCTTT. Its translation is CASSLDARIAAFF. Full variable domain (outside the CDR3, taken from reference TRBV7-2 and TRBJ1-1): GAGVSQSPSNKVTEKGKDVELRCDPISGHTALYWYRQSLGQGLEFLIYFQGNSAPDKSGLPSDRFSAERTGGSVSTLTIQRTQQEDSAVYLCASSLDARIAAFFGQGTRLTVV.

This clone showed up many times. This chain joins TRBV7-9 and TRBJ2-1, with 11 bases aligning to TRBD2. Germline CDR1 is SEHNR and CDR2 is FQNEAQ (reference sequence). CDR3 length equals 16 residues. After removal of 4 bases from V and 6 bases from J, the junction contained 8 bases not matched to a gene. CDR3 DNA sequence: TGTGCCAGCAGCTCAGTAGCGGGGGGGCAAATCAATGAGCAGTTCTTC. As protein: CASSSVAGGQINEQFF.

This clone came up many times. The V gene is TRBV5-1, the J gene TRBJ1-2; 7 bases are a match to TRBD1. Trimming took 0 bases from V and 2 from J; bases not matched to a gene: 4. Germline-derived CDR1 and CDR2 are SGHRS and YFSETQ. The CDR3 has 15 residues. The CDR3 protein is CASSLGQGANYGYTF. The CDR3 bases are TGCGCCAGCAGCTTGGGACAGGGCGCGAACTATGGCTACACCTTC.

The genes are TRBV12-3 or TRBV12-4 and TRBJ1-2; the D is unclear. V lost 6 bases and J 7 bases, leaving 18 bases between the germline ends. The CDR3 sequence is 14 residues long. The chain's CDR3 is CASSISPMSLGYTF. CDR3 in DNA: TGTGCCAGCAGCATATCCCCTATGTCTCTTGGCTACACCTTC.

The rearrangement joins TRBV20-1 to TRBJ1-2; no clear D gene. The germline V gene encodes CDR1 DFQATT and CDR2 SNEGSKA (reference sequence). The CDR3 has 14 residues. V lost 1 base and J lost 0, with 9 bases in between. CDR3: CSARGGNTNYGYTF. The CDR3 DNA follows: TGCAGTGCTAGAGGTGGGAACACTAACTATGGCTACACCTTC.

In its sample, this clone ranks as medium-sized. This sequence joins TRBV4-2 and TRBJ1-1, with D unresolved. V lost 0 bases and J 8 bases, leaving 10 bases between the germline ends. Germline CDR1 reads LGHNA; CDR2 reads YNFKEQ. The CDR3 contains 13 residues. The DNA of the CDR3 is TGTGCCAGCAGCCAAGAACTTTACAGAGAAGCTTTCTTT. Amino acid sequence: CASSQELYREAFF.

This clone has a count of ten or more. This chain joins TRBV7-9 and TRBJ2-3; D not certain. CDR3 length: 15 amino acids. V was cut by 5 bases and J by 2 bases, with 14 bases left in between. Germline loops: CDR1 SEHNR, CDR2 FQNEAQ (reference sequence). DNA of the CDR3: TGTGCCAGCAGCCCGCCCGGGTCCTACACAGATACGCAGTATTTT. It is translated as CASSPPGSYTDTQYF.

This clone was counted ten times or more. At one boundary the junction diverges from the germline segment, which might be a read error. For the CDR3, the DNA is TGTGCCAGCAGTTACGACAGGGGGCACGAGCAGCACTTC. Translated, it gives CASSYDRGHEQHF. This chain uses TRBV6-6 with TRBJ2-7; 10 positions agree with TRBD1. This CDR3 has 13 amino acids. The germline CDR1 and CDR2 sequences are MNHNY and SVGAGI (reference sequence).

This clone was picked up many times. Other DNA sequences of this sample code for an identical CDR3. This chain connects TRBV29-1 to TRBJ2-1; possibly TRBD1 for D (5 bases). V was clipped by 7 bases and J by 7 bases, with 17 bases between them. Looked up from germline, CDR1 is SQVTM and CDR2 is ANQGSEA. The CDR3 runs 13 residues. CDR3: CSANIRVGNEQFF. In DNA form, the CDR3 reads TGCAGCGCCAATATCAGGGTGGGGAATGAGCAGTTCTTC.

The V and J genes are TRBV7-8 and TRBJ2-1; no definite D call. In germline, CDR1 is SGHVS, CDR2 FQNEAQ. This CDR3 comprises 13 residues. The V end lost 6 bases, the J end lost 5 bases, and 11 bases lay between the germline ends. The CDR3 spells CASRGALHNEQFF. In DNA, the CDR3 is TGTGCCAGCAGAGGTGCCCTACACAATGAGCAGTTCTTC.

This clone was observed at least ten times. The genes are TRBV7-2 and TRBJ2-3, with 9 bases matching TRBD2. Germline V lookup: CDR1 SGHTA, CDR2 FQGNSA. This CDR3 has 16 amino acids. The trim removed 1 base at V and 0 bases at J, leaving 2 bases unmatched. This CDR3 is CASSLGGLASTDTQYF. CDR3 DNA sequence: TGTGCCAGCAGCTTAGGGGGACTAGCCAGCACAGATACGCAGTATTTT.

Of note for this clone: The germline gene is not matched at one end of the junction; a read error may be the cause. The V call is TRBV15, the J call TRBJ1-1; 8 positions agree with TRBD1. The CDR3 is 13 amino acids. Germline V CDR1 and CDR2: LNHNV, YYDKDF (reference sequence). As DNA, the CDR3 is TGTGCCACCAGCCGGGACAGGTACACTGAATCTTTCTTT. Its protein is CATSRDRYTESFF.

CDR3 sequence (DNA): TGCAGTTCTTTAGACAGGGGGCAAGTGTACACCATATATTTT. Amino acid sequence: CSSLDRGQVYTIYF. The V gene is TRBV20-1, the J gene TRBJ1-3; 10 nucleotides match TRBD1. Losses at the gene ends were 8 bases for V and 8 bases for J; bases not matched to a gene: 12. Germline lookup yields CDR1 DFQATT and CDR2 SNEGSKA (reference sequence). This CDR3 contains 14 residues.

A few counts support this clone. The rearrangement joins TRBV6-6 to TRBJ1-6; TRBD1 might be the D (6 bases). V was cut by 1 base and J by 5 bases, with 9 bases left in between. The CDR3 runs to 15 residues. The germline gives CDR1 MNHNY, CDR2 SVGAGI (reference sequence). CDR3 loop: CASSYYGGHNSPLHF. The CDR3 nucleotides are TGTGCCAGCAGTTACTATGGGGGCCATAATTCACCCCTCCACTTT.

This clone was observed a few times. The missing conserved phenylalanine or tryptophan at the end of this CDR3 makes a read error likely. The J gene is TRBJ2-7, the V gene TRBV28; D is unclear. The germline V and J ends were trimmed by 6 bases and 0 bases, with 12 bases remaining between them. This CDR3 contains 14 residues. Germline values: CDR1 MDHEN, CDR2 SYDVKM. For the CDR3, the DNA is TGTGCCAGCAGGAACCAGGTGATCTCCTACGAGCAGTACTCC. This translates into CASRNQVISYEQYS.